The sequence of this T cell receptor beta chain was determined in a study of T cells in Graves' hyperthyroidism and ophthalmopathy. Authors of the study amplified TCR beta CDR3 regions from RNA transcripts. First-round RT-PCR with HTBI primers amplified the TCR CDR3 region. TCRdb reanalysed the multiplex PCR reads using MiXCR and keeps one entry per CDR3 protein. The repertoire holds about 570,000 distinct CDR3 sequences, with approximately 44% as singletons. In germline, CDR1 is MNHNY, CDR2 SVGAGI (reference sequence). The CDR3 is made up of 19 amino acids, end residues included. Study results and limitations: Progression to ophthalmopathy was predicted a median of roughly seven months early. Most thyroid-expanded clonotypes above 0.001 were also found in blood. Through a model of 13 V-J features, ophthalmopathy was separated from stable hyperthyroidism.

As concerns this clonotype: No antigen is known for it. It is unclear where the CDR3 begins or ends on the DNA, so no DNA is shown, and the CDR3 is as TCRdb lists it.

The receptor comes from an adult woman with Graves' disease, either hyperthyroidism or ophthalmopathy (not recorded which). The sample consisted of peripheral blood or thyroid tissue (not recorded which). The chain links TRBV6-6 to TRBJ1-3; the DNA was not compared with TRBD1, the D call given in the table. The CDR3 spells CASRGQTYEQYFGPGTIYF.